This record covers a single TCR beta chain. Its antigen is unidentified. This CDR3 region has 18 residues. Germline V gene data show CDR1 as LGHNA and CDR2 as YSLEER. Germline trimming cut 4 bases from V and 2 bases from J; bases unmatched to any gene: 10. This entry belongs to a study of chemoradiotherapy in HPV16-positive cancers. Study overall: A couple of HPV16-positive patients' cells yielded candidate HPV-specific clones and common motifs.

Study-wide findings and caveats: Better recurrence-free survival went with HPV-responsive T-cell expansion in HPV16-positive patients. Candidate HPV-specific clones and E7-related TCR motifs grew in tumor during treatment. The functional HPV-specific definition rests on just two HPV16-positive patients.

Sequencing was performed with immunoSEQ multiplex PCR; in TCRdb, only in-frame clones are kept and a portion is missing. The table has some 5,600 clones, roughly 82% seen once. The specimen was tumor tissue, collected from a patient who underwent chemoradiotherapy. The chain recombines TRBV4-3 with TRBJ2-4, with 11 nucleotides matching TRBD2. The sequence derives from a human donor with HPV-associated anogenital cancer. The CDR3 sequence is CASSPTLAGGGTKNIQYF. The DNA for the CDR3 is TGCGCCAGCAGCCCTACCCTAGCGGGGGGAGGTACCAAAAACATTCAGTACTTC.